A single sample gave rise to the 30 T cell receptor beta chains below, sequenced in a study of Ad26.COV2.S vaccination and SARS-CoV-2 variants (dated by TCRdb to 2020 to 2022). Libraries came from the immunoSEQ multiplex PCR assay. TCRdb retrieved this table from immuneACCESS and kept in-frame rearrangements only. Not all clones are present; in checked studies, unresolved V genes account for under half, and no reason is known for the remainder. A total of 400,000 or so clones appear in this sample, roughly nine tenths of them only once. The ten largest clones add up to approximately 3.7% of the sample. The sample's treatment or condition label is to be understood as: around 19 received Ad26.COV2.S at low or high dose, single or two shots; 5 received placebo; per-sample allocation not given. For vaccine and placebo recipients, the sequenced repertoires came from samples collected on day 63 after the first injection.

Sequenced here: peripheral blood, sampled in a trial of Ad26.COV2.S vaccine versus placebo. All receptors derive from a person aged 18-65 years who received the Ad26.COV2.S COVID-19 vaccine or a placebo.

The chain combines TRBV25-1 with TRBJ2-1, with unresolved D. CDR1 is MGHDK, CDR2 SYGVNS, per germline. The CDR3 length is 13 residues. V gave up 4 bases and J gave up 8 bases, with 12 bases separating them. The CDR3 sequence: CASSVRGVDEQFF. The DNA of the CDR3 is TGTGCCAGCAGTGTACGTGGGGTCGATGAGCAGTTCTTC.

This clone was seen just once. This sequence joins TRBV19 and TRBJ1-6; 7 nucleotides agree with TRBD1. The germline V gene has CDR1 LNHDA and CDR2 SQIVND (reference sequence). The CDR3 spans 17 residues. V lost 3 bases to trimming and J lost 4 bases; unmatched junction nucleotides: 9. The CDR3 is CASSIALGTAYNSPLHF. CDR3 DNA: TGTGCCAGTAGTATTGCCCTCGGGACAGCTTATAATTCACCCCTCCACTTT.

The chain couples TRBV7-2 to TRBJ1-1; D unclear. In germline, CDR1 is SGHTA, CDR2 FQGNSA. This CDR3 is 15 amino acids long. V was pared by 0 bases and J by 4 bases, with 12 bases between. CDR3 DNA: TGTGCCAGCAGCTTAGCGCCGGGGATGGGCACTGAAGCTTTCTTT. As protein: CASSLAPGMGTEAFF.

This clone was seen once. The rearrangement joins TRBV29-1 to TRBJ1-2; maybe TRBD1 (5 bases). Germline CDR1 reads SQVTM; CDR2 reads ANQGSEA. The germline V and J ends were trimmed by 3 bases and 3 bases, with 11 bases remaining between them. The CDR3 covers 13 residues. This CDR3 is CSVDFDSDYGYTF. In DNA, the CDR3 is TGCAGCGTTGATTTCGACAGCGACTATGGCTACACCTTC.

The chain combines TRBV5-4 with TRBJ2-7; D is perhaps TRBD2 (6 bases). Trimming cost V 2 bases and J 2 bases, with 11 bases left between them. CDR1 is SGHNT and CDR2 is YYREEE in the germline V gene (reference sequence). This CDR3 region has 14 residues. This CDR3 is CASSFGEAAYEQYF. The DNA of the CDR3 is TGTGCCAGCAGCTTTGGGGAGGCTGCCTACGAGCAGTACTTC.

J is TRBJ2-5 and V is TRBV11-2; no firm D call. CDR1 SGHAT and CDR2 FQNNGV come from the germline V gene. With 1 base removed from V and 0 bases from J, the gap between germline ends came to 6 bases. This CDR3 spans 14 amino acids. CDR3 protein: CASSLGPYQETQYF. CDR3 sequence (DNA): TGTGCCAGCAGCTTAGGACCATACCAAGAGACCCAGTACTTC. The variable domain in full, completed from reference TRBV11-2 and TRBJ2-5, reads EAGVAQSPRYKIIEKRQSVAFWCNPISGHATLYWYQQILGQGPKLLIQFQNNGVVDDSQLPKDRFSAERLKGVDSTLKIQPAKLEDSAVYLCASSLGPYQETQYFGPGTRLLVL.

The V gene is TRBV19, the J gene TRBJ2-1, with D possibly being TRBD1 or TRBD2 (5 bases each). The germline V and J ends were trimmed by 6 bases and 12 bases, with 24 bases remaining between them. This CDR3 is built from 15 residues. Germline CDR1 is LNHDA and CDR2 is SQIVND (reference sequence). CDR3 sequence: CASSDEGRPGSGQFF. DNA for the CDR3: TGTGCCAGTAGCGATGAGGGGAGACCGGGCTCGGGGCAGTTCTTC.

V is TRBV5-4 and J is TRBJ2-6; a possible D gene is TRBD1 (5 bases). The CDR3 spans 17 residues. Trimming removed 4 bases at V and 7 bases at J, with 21 bases between. Germline assignment: CDR1 SGHNT and CDR2 YYREEE (reference sequence). The chain's CDR3 is CASSLDRASLRANVLTF. Written as DNA, the CDR3 is TGTGCCAGCAGCCTCGACAGAGCTTCTTTGCGTGCCAACGTCCTGACTTTC.

The chain links TRBV27 to TRBJ1-1; the D gene is possibly TRBD1 (6 bases). Germline loops: CDR1 MNHEY, CDR2 SMNVEV (reference sequence). Trimming took 0 bases from V and 4 from J, leaving 15 bases between them. The CDR3 consists of 16 residues. CDR3: CASSLSEGGGGTEAFF. The CDR3 nucleotides read TGTGCCAGCAGTTTATCTGAGGGGGGGGGTGGCACTGAAGCTTTCTTT.

This rearrangement joins TRBV6-5 to TRBJ1-1; 10 nucleotides align to TRBD1. CDR3 length: 15 amino acids. Germline V gene sequence: CDR1 MNHEY, CDR2 SVGAGI. V shed 6 bases, J shed 1 base, and the junction held 5 bases outside the gene matches. The CDR3 spells CASSTTGGANTEAFF. CDR3 nucleotides: TGTGCCAGCAGCACGACAGGGGGCGCGAACACTGAAGCTTTCTTT.

The chain is built from TRBV18 and TRBJ2-7; 9 bases are a match to TRBD1. V dropped 1 base and J dropped 7; count of bases not matched to a gene: 5. In germline, CDR1 is KGHSH, CDR2 LQKENI. CDR3 length equals 14 residues. In nucleotides, the CDR3 is TGTGCCAGCTCACCACTACAGGGGGCAGGAGAGCAGTACTTC. Translated: CASSPLQGAGEQYF.

The chain couples TRBV20-1 to TRBJ1-1; D remains ambiguous. This CDR3 has 11 amino acids. Germline loops: CDR1 DFQATT, CDR2 SNEGSKA (reference sequence). CDR3 residues: CTPTRDTEAFF. The CDR3 DNA is TGCACCCCTACGAGGGACACTGAAGCTTTCTTT.

The genes are TRBV9 and TRBJ1-1, with D tentatively TRBD1 (5 bases). This CDR3 comprises 14 residues. Germline lookup yields CDR1 SGDLS and CDR2 YYNGEE. The V gene lost 0 bases and the J gene lost 5 bases, with 11 bases spanning the gap. The CDR3 protein is CASSVGRAETEAFF. The CDR3 DNA is TGTGCCAGCAGCGTAGGCAGGGCAGAGACTGAAGCTTTCTTT.

This chain joins TRBV6-5 and TRBJ2-1, with D tentatively TRBD2 (6 bases). Germline loops: CDR1 MNHEY, CDR2 SVGAGI. This CDR3 contains 14 residues. V was pared by 2 bases and J by 7 bases, with 12 bases between. The CDR3 spells CASSYGGVTNEQFF. The DNA of the CDR3 is TGTGCCAGCAGTTACGGAGGGGTAACTAATGAGCAGTTCTTC.

The chain has TRBV7-8 and TRBJ1-1; no clear D. The CDR3 extends over 13 amino acids. Germline CDR1 reads SGHVS; CDR2 reads FQNEAQ. The germline V and J ends were trimmed by 4 bases and 4 bases, with 10 bases remaining between them. The CDR3 DNA follows: TGTGCCAGCAGCTACGCGTTGAGCACTGAAGCTTTCTTT. As protein: CASSYALSTEAFF.

The J gene is TRBJ2-7, the V gene TRBV10-3; TRBD2 might be the D (6 bases). Germline V gene sequence: CDR1 ENHRY, CDR2 SYGVKD. CDR3 length: 13 residues. V lost 5 bases and J lost 0, with 8 bases in between. The CDR3 sequence is CAISQGGSYEQYF. The CDR3 bases are TGTGCCATCAGTCAGGGAGGCTCCTACGAGCAGTACTTC.

The chain employs TRBV6-6 and TRBJ1-1, with D perhaps TRBD1 (5 bases). The CDR3 covers 14 residues. Per the germline V gene, CDR1 is MNHNY and CDR2 is SVGAGI (reference sequence). V lost 6 bases to trimming and J lost 1 base, with 12 bases between them. This CDR3 reads CASRGAGSNTEAFF. Here the CDR3 DNA reads TGTGCCAGCAGAGGGGCGGGCTCGAACACTGAAGCTTTCTTT.

This clone came up a few times. The J gene is TRBJ1-5, the V gene TRBV19; a weak D match, TRBD1 (6 bases). Trimming shortened V by 5 bases and J by 6 bases, and 11 bases separated the two germline ends. Germline assignment: CDR1 LNHDA and CDR2 SQIVND (reference sequence). The CDR3 consists of 13 residues. CDR3 sequence (DNA): TGTGCCAGTAGTTTAGGGGGGCCTCAGCCCCAGCATTTT. The encoded protein is CASSLGGPQPQHF.

The DNA of the CDR3 is TGTGCCAGCAGCCAAAAGGGGACTGAAGCTTTCTTT. Encoded protein: CASSQKGTEAFF. This sequence joins TRBV6-2 or TRBV6-3 and TRBJ1-1; maybe TRBD1 (5 bases). V was clipped by 6 bases and J by 5 bases, with 10 bases between them. CDR1 and CDR2 (germline): MNHEY, SVGEGT. This CDR3 comprises 12 residues.

V and J are TRBV2 and TRBJ2-5, with 9 nucleotides matching TRBD2. CDR3 length: 14 amino acids. V gave up 6 bases and J gave up 2 bases; unmatched junction bases: 4. Germline V gene data show CDR1 as SNHLY and CDR2 as FYNNEI. The CDR3 nucleotides are TGTGCCAGCAGGGAGGCGGGGGGGCAAGAGACCCAGTACTTC. As protein: CASREAGGQETQYF.

The rearrangement links TRBV11-3 to TRBJ2-1; D call uncertain. Germline lookup yields CDR1 SGHNT and CDR2 YENEEA. V was shortened by 0 bases and J by 3 bases, with 9 bases between the two germline ends. This CDR3 region has 15 residues. The CDR3 nucleotides are TGTGCCAGCAGCTTAGATAGTGGTAACTACAATGAGCAGTTCTTC. Its protein is CASSLDSGNYNEQFF.

V and J are TRBV2 and TRBJ1-4; a weak D match, TRBD1 (5 bases). This CDR3 has 16 residues. Germline values: CDR1 SNHLY, CDR2 FYNNEI. Trimming pared 4 bases from V and 8 bases from J, leaving 20 bases between. The CDR3 DNA sequence: TGTGCCAGCAGTGTATTCCGGGGCGGAAGTGAGGAAAAACTGTTTTTT. Translation gives CASSVFRGGSEEKLFF.

This rearrangement joins TRBV5-1 to TRBJ1-3; D call uncertain. V lost 5 bases, J lost 4 bases, and 4 bases lay in between. The CDR3 extends over 11 amino acids. CDR1 and CDR2 (germline): SGHRS, YFSETQ. CDR3 DNA sequence: TGCGCCAGCAGAGTGGGAAACACCATATATTTT. It is translated as CASRVGNTIYF. Combining the CDR3 with reference TRBV5-1 and TRBJ1-3 gives the whole variable domain KAGVTQTPRYLIKTRGQQVTLSCSPISGHRSVSWYQQTPGQGLQFLFEYFSETQRNKGNFPGRFSGRQFSNSRSEMNVSTLELGDSALYLCASRVGNTIYFGEGSWLTVV.

This chain joins TRBV4-1 and TRBJ1-1, with TRBD1 as a possible D gene (6 bases). The CDR3 is 16 amino acids. Germline V gene data show CDR1 as MGHRA and CDR2 as YSYEKL. Deletions cut 7 bases from V and 4 bases from J, with 22 bases between. CDR3: CASTTIIQGLGTEAFF. The CDR3, as DNA: TGCGCCAGCACCACAATAATCCAGGGGTTAGGCACTGAAGCTTTCTTT.

The J gene is TRBJ1-1, the V gene TRBV7-2; the D is unclear. From germline, CDR1 is SGHTA and CDR2 FQGNSA. The CDR3 sequence is 13 residues long. Trimming took off 5 bases at V and 1 base at J, with 8 bases between the two ends. The CDR3 reads CASSRDANTEAFF. DNA for the CDR3: TGTGCCAGCAGCCGTGATGCGAACACTGAAGCTTTCTTT.

The chain uses TRBV14 and TRBJ2-7; no reliable D call. This CDR3 is built from 11 residues. V lost 2 bases and J 5 bases, leaving 4 bases between the germline ends. Germline V gene data show CDR1 as SGHDN and CDR2 as FVKESK. The CDR3 bases are TGTGCCAGCAGCCAACGGAACGAGCAGTACTTC. Its protein product is CASSQRNEQYF.

This chain connects TRBV24-1 to TRBJ2-3, with a weak D call TRBD2 (7 bases). Looked up from germline, CDR1 is KGHDR and CDR2 is SFDVKD. The V end lost 0 bases, the J end lost 3 bases, and 24 bases lay between the germline ends. The CDR3 is 20 amino acids. This chain's CDR3 is CATSDLSLGGPATETDTQYF. The CDR3 region has the DNA TGTGCCACCAGTGATTTGTCCCTGGGGGGGCCAGCGACCGAGACAGATACGCAGTATTTT.

The J gene is TRBJ2-2, the V gene TRBV5-4, with 11 bases matching TRBD1. CDR1 is SGHNT and CDR2 is YYREEE in the germline V gene (reference sequence). The CDR3 totals 15 residues. With 4 bases clipped from V and 5 bases from J, the junction kept 4 bases outside the gene matches. CDR3 region: CASSTDRGLTGELFF. DNA for the CDR3: TGTGCCAGCAGCACGGACAGGGGGCTGACCGGGGAGCTGTTTTTT. Looking up the rest from reference TRBV5-4 and TRBJ2-2 gives the full variable domain: ETGVTQSPTHLIKTRGQQVTLRCSSQSGHNTVSWYQQALGQGPQFIFQYYREEENGRGNFPPRFSGLQFPNYSSELNVNALELDDSALYLCASSTDRGLTGELFFGEGSRLTVL.

The chain joins TRBV7-9 to TRBJ2-2; 9 bases line up with TRBD1. The V segment lost 3 bases and the J segment 0 bases; nucleotides outside the gene matches: 5. Germline values: CDR1 SEHNR, CDR2 FQNEAQ (reference sequence). The CDR3 covers 17 residues. The CDR3 is CASSFSGTGTNTGELFF. The CDR3 DNA reads TGTGCCAGCAGCTTTTCCGGGACAGGGACGAACACCGGGGAGCTGTTTTTT. Using reference TRBV7-9 and TRBJ2-2 for the parts outside the CDR3, the full variable domain is DTGVSQNPRHKITKRGQNVTFRCDPISEHNRLYWYRQTLGQGPEFLTYFQNEAQLEKSRLLSDRFSAERPKGSFSTLEIQRTEQGDSAMYLCASSFSGTGTNTGELFFGEGSRLTVL.

In this sample, this clone turned up once. The genes are TRBV3-1 (or the pseudogene TRBV3-2) and TRBJ2-5, with D maybe TRBD2 (6 bases). This CDR3 is built from 15 residues. V was cut by 0 bases and J by 5 bases, with 13 bases left in between. The germline V gene encodes CDR1 LGHDT and CDR2 YNNKEL (reference sequence). CDR3 sequence (DNA): TGTGCCAGCAGCCAAGATCGACTAGTTTTTGAGACCCAGTACTTC. It translates to CASSQDRLVFETQYF.